This T cell receptor (beta chain) was sequenced for a study of cytomegalovirus exposure and HLA in healthy donors. Trimming removed 6 bases at V and 4 bases at J, with 19 bases between. The CDR3 length is 16 residues. The germline V gene has CDR1 MDHEN and CDR2 SYDVKM. The PCR employed 60 Vbeta primers together with 13 Jbeta primers. Repertoires were generated with immunoSEQ multiplex PCR, while TCRdb's copy carries only in-frame clones and drops some. This sample has approximately 200,000 clones; around three quarters occur once, and the top ten carry approximately 2.1%. The material sequenced was PBMCs. The source is a man aged 30-40 years in good health and CMV-seronegative. The chain has TRBV28 and TRBJ2-1; the D gene is possibly TRBD1 (6 bases). This CDR3 is CASRERPGHLYNEQFF. CDR3 DNA: TGTGCCAGCAGGGAAAGACCGGGACACCTATACAATGAGCAGTTCTTC. The full variable domain, with the rest looked up from reference TRBV28 and TRBJ2-1, is DVKVTQSSRYLVKRTGEKVFLECVQDMDHENMFWYRQDPGLGLRLIYFSYDVKMKEKGDIPEGYSVSREKKERFSLILESASTNQTSMYLCASRERPGHLYNEQFFGPGTRLTVL.